This T cell receptor beta chain stems from a study of shared clonotypes between healthy human individuals. Findings of the study overall: Sequencing of the sorted subsets was shown by rarefaction to be incomplete despite large depth. Enrolling few donors narrowed the genetic and exposure-history diversity that was represented.

This clone was picked up one time. Its specificity is not known. The germline gives CDR1 LNHDA, CDR2 SQIVND (reference sequence). V lost 1 base, J lost 2 bases, and 18 bases lay in between. CDR3 length: 17 residues. Authors' methods: In the immunoSEQ data, sequences were junction-only and lacked quality scores, so filtering differed. Only in-frame clones appear in the TCRdb table, and some are missing; sequencing was by immunoSEQ multiplex PCR. V and J calls and clone size are as listed in that table; D and trimming were resolved from the DNA. Among under 1,100,000 clones listed, approximately 72% were seen once. Negatively enriched CD4+ T cells were divided by CD45RA into naive and memory.

This TCR came from a man between 18 and 29 years old in good health. What was sequenced was memory CD4+ T cells sorted from blood. Documented subset: CD45RA-negative fraction. The chain combines TRBV19 with TRBJ2-7, with D possibly being TRBD1 (6 bases). In DNA, the CDR3 is TGTGCCAGTAGTATAGGGTTCCGGGACACATCCCCCTACGAGCAGTACTTC. Encoded protein: CASSIGFRDTSPYEQYF.